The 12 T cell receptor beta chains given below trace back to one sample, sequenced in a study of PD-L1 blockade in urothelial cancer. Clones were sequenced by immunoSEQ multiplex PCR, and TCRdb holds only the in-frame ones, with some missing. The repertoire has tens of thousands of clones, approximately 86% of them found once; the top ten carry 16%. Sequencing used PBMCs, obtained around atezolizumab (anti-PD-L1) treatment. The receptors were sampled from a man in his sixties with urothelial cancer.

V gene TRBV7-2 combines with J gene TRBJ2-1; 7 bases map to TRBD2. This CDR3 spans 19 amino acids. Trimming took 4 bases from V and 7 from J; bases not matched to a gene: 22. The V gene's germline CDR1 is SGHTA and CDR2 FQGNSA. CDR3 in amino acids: CASSSSPVITGGRLNEQFF. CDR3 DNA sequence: TGTGCCAGCAGCTCCTCACCCGTAATCACTGGCGGGAGATTGAATGAGCAGTTCTTC.

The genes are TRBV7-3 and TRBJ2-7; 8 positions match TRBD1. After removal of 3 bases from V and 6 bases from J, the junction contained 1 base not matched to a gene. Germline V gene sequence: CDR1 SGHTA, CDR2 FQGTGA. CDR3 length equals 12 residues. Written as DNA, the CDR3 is TGTGCCAGCAGCTTGACAGGGGCCGAGCAGTACTTC. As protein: CASSLTGAEQYF.

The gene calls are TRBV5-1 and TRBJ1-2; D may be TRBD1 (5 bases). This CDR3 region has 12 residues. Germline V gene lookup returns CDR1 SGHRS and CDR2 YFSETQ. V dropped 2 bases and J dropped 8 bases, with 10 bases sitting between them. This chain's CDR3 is CASSLSPGGYTF. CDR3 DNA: TGCGCCAGCAGCTTAAGCCCAGGGGGCTACACCTTC.

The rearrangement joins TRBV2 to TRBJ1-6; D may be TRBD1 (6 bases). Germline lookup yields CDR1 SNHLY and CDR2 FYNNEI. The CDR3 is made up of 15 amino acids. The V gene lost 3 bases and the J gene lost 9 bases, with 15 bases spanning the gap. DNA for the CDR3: TGTGCCAGCAGTGAGTCGTATCAACAGGGTTCACCCCTCCACTTT. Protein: CASSESYQQGSPLHF.

The DNA for the CDR3 is TGTGCCAGCAGCGCGCGACTAGCGGGGGGCACAGATACGCAGTATTTT. Translation gives CASSARLAGGTDTQYF. The chain links TRBV7-3 to TRBJ2-3; 12 bases are shared with TRBD2. This CDR3 is 16 amino acids long. Germline CDR1 is SGHTA and CDR2 is FQGTGA. Trimming removed 5 bases from V and 1 base from J; junction bases left unmatched: 4.

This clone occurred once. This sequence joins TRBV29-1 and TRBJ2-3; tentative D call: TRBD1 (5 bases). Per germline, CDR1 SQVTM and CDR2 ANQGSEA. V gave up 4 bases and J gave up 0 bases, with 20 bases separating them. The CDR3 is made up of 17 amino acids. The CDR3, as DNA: TGCAGCGTTGCAGACAGATATATTATCGCTAGCACAGATACGCAGTATTTT. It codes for CSVADRYIIASTDTQYF.

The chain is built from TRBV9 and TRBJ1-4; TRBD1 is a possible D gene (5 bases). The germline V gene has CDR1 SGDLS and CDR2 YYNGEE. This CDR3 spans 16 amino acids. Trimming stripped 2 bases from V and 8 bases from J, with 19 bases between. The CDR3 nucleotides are TGTGCCAGCAGCGTCCAGGGCGGGGGTCGTGTGGAAAAACTGTTTTTT. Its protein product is CASSVQGGGRVEKLFF.

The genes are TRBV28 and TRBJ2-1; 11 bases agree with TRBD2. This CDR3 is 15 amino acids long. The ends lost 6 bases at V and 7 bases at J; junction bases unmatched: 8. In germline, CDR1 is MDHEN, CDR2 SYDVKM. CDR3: CASSTTSGSTNEQFF. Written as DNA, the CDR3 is TGTGCCAGCAGCACAACTAGCGGGAGTACAAATGAGCAGTTCTTC.

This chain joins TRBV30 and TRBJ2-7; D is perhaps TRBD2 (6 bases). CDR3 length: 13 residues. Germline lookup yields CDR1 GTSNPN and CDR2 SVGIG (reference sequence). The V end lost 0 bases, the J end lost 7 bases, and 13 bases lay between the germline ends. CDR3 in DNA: TGTGCCTGGAGTGTAGAAGGGGCGGGGGAGCAGTACTTC. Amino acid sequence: CAWSVEGAGEQYF.

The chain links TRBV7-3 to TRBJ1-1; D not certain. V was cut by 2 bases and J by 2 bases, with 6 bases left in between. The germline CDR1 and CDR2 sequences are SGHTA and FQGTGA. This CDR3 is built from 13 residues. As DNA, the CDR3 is TGTGCCAGCAGCTTAGCAGGAAACACTGAAGCTTTCTTT. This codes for CASSLAGNTEAFF.

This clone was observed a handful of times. The CDR3 loop reads CASSLAIQGGGYTF. The DNA of the CDR3 is TGTGCCAGCAGCTTAGCGATACAGGGCGGGGGCTACACCTTC. This chain uses TRBV7-2 with TRBJ1-2; D might be TRBD1 (6 bases). CDR3 length equals 14 residues. V gave up 0 bases and J gave up 8 bases, with 13 bases separating them. The germline CDR1 and CDR2 sequences are SGHTA and FQGNSA.

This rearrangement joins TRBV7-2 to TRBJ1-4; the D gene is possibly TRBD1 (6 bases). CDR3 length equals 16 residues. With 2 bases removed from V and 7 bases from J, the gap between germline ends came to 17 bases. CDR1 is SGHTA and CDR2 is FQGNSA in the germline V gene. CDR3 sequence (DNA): TGTGCCAGCAGCTTAACGAGGGGGGGATGGGGTGAAAAACTGTTTTTT. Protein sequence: CASSLTRGGWGEKLFF.